This T cell receptor (beta chain) came from a study of blood T cell repertoires in COVID-19. The wider study: Researchers got acute and convalescent COVID-19 samples from the United States, Italy and Spain.

Only in-frame clones appear in the TCRdb table, and some are missing; sequencing was by immunoSEQ multiplex PCR. This table has some 370,000 clones, roughly 90% appearing once. This CDR3 has 14 amino acids. CDR1 and CDR2 (germline): SEHNR, FQNEAQ (reference sequence). Between the trimmed V and J ends, which lost 1 base and 2 bases, there was a span of 6 bases. The sequencing input was peripheral blood. This clonotype originated in a man aged 40-49 years with acute or convalescent COVID-19. This chain joins TRBV7-9 and TRBJ1-5; tentative D call: TRBD1 (6 bases). CDR3 sequence reads: CASSLGTGNQPQHF. CDR3 DNA: TGTGCCAGCAGCTTAGGGACAGGCAATCAGCCCCAGCATTTT.